This T cell receptor (beta chain) was captured in a study of OX40 agonist ivuxolimab in advanced cancers. A word on this clone: The target antigen is unknown.

Using immunoSEQ multiplex PCR, the repertoire was profiled, and TCRdb retains in-frame clones only, with some absent. This sample has approximately 79,000 clones, with over 75% found just once. Study-wide findings and caveats: Clonal expansion from baseline to week 6 occurred in both CD4+ and CD8+ T cells.

The sample consisted of CD4+ or CD8+ T cells sorted from blood, taken in a trial of the OX40 agonist ivuxolimab. This receptor was taken from an adult with an advanced solid tumor such as melanoma, head and neck, liver or kidney cancer.

CDR3 protein: CASSLEKDRPQETQYF. The CDR3, as DNA: TGTGCCAGCAGCTTGGAGAAGGACAGGCCCCAAGAGACCCAGTACTTC. This sequence joins TRBV5-6 and TRBJ2-5; 7 bases map to TRBD1. CDR3 length equals 16 residues. Germline lookup yields CDR1 SGHDT and CDR2 YYEEEE. V shed 0 bases and J 1 base; nucleotides not matched to a gene: 6.